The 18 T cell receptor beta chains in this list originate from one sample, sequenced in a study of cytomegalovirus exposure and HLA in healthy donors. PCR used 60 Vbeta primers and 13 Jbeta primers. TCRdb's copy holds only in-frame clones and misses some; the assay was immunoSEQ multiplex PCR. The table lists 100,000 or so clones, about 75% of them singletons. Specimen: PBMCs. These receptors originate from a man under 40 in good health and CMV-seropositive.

The CDR3 region is CASSEAGGGVTDTQYF. The CDR3 region has the DNA TGTGCCAGCAGTGAAGCGGGGGGGGGCGTCACAGATACGCAGTATTTT. The V call is TRBV6-1, the J call TRBJ2-3; D might be TRBD2 (7 bases). This CDR3 has 16 amino acids. Germline assignment: CDR1 MNHNS and CDR2 SASEGT. The ends were cut back, 0 bases at V and 2 bases at J, with 12 bases in the middle.

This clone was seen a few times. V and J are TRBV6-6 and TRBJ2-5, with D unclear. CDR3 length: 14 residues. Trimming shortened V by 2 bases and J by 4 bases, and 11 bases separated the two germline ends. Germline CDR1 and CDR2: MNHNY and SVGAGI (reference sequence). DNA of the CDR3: TGTGCCAGCAGTTACCCGCCGGGTGGAGAGACCCAGTACTTC. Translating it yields CASSYPPGGETQYF.

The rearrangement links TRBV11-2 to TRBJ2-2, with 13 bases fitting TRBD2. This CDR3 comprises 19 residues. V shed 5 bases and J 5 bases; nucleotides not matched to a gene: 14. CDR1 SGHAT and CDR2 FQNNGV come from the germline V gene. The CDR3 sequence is CASSPEGLAGFAPTGELFF. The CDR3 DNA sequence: TGTGCCAGCAGCCCCGAGGGACTAGCGGGGTTTGCTCCAACCGGGGAGCTGTTTTTT.

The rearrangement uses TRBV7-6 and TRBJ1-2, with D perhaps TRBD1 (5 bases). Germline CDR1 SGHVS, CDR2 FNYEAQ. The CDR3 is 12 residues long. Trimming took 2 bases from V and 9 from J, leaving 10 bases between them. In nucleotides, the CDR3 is TGTGCCAGCAGCTTACTCGCAGGGAGCTACACCTTC. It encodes CASSLLAGSYTF. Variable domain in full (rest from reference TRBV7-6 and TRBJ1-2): GAGVSQSPRYKVTKRGQDVALRCDPISGHVSLYWYRQALGQGPEFLTYFNYEAQQDKSGLPNDRFSAERPEGSISTLTIQRTEQRDSAMYRCASSLLAGSYTFGSGTRLTVV.

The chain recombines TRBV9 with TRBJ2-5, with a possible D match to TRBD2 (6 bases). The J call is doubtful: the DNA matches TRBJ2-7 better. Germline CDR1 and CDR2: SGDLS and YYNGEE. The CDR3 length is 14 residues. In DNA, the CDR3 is TGTGCCAGCAGCGTAGGTGGCGGGACCTACGAGCAGTACTTC. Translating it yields CASSVGGGTYEQYF.

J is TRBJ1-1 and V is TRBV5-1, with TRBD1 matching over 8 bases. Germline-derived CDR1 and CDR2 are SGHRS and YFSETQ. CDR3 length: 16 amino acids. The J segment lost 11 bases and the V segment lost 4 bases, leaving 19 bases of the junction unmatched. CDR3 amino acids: CASSEAYQGQGPSAFF. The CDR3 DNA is TGCGCCAGCAGCGAGGCCTATCAAGGACAGGGCCCTTCGGCTTTCTTT. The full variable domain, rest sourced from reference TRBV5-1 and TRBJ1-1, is KAGVTQTPRYLIKTRGQQVTLSCSPISGHRSVSWYQQTPGQGLQFLFEYFSETQRNKGNFPGRFSGRQFSNSRSEMNVSTLELGDSALYLCASSEAYQGQGPSAFFGQGTRLTVV.

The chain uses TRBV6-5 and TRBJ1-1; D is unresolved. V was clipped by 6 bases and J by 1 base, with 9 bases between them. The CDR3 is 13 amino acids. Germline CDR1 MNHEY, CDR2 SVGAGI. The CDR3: CASRASKNTEAFF. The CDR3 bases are TGTGCCAGCAGAGCTAGTAAGAACACTGAAGCTTTCTTT.

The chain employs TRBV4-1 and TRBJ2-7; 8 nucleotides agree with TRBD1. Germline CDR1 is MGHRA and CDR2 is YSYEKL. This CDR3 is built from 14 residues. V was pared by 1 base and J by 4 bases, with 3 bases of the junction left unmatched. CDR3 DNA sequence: TGCGCCAGCAGCCAAGTACAGGGGGTATACGAGCAGTACTTC. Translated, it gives CASSQVQGVYEQYF.

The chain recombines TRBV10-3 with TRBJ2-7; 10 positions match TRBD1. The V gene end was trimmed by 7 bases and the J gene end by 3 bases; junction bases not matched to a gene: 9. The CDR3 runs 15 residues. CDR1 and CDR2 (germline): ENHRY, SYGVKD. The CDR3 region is CAINSIGDRGYEQYF. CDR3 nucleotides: TGTGCCATCAACTCGATAGGGGACAGGGGCTACGAGCAGTACTTC.

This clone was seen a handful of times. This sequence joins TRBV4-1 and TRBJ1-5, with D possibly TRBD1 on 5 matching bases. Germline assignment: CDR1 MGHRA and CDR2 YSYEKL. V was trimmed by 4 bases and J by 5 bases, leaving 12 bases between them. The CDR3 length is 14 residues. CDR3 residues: CASSRSWGDQPQHF. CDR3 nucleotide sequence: TGCGCCAGCAGCCGATCATGGGGGGATCAGCCCCAGCATTTT.

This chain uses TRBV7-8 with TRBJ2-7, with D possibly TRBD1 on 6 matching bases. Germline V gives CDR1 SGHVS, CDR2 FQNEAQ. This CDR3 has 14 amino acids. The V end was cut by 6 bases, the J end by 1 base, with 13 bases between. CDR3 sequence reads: CASRKQGSSYEQYF. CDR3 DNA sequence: TGTGCCAGCAGGAAACAGGGTTCATCCTACGAGCAGTACTTC.

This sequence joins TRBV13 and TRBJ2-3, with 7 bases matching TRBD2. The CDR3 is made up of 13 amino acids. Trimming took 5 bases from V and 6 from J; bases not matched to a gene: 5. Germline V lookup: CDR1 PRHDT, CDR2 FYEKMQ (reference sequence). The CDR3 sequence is CASSLGLTDTQYF. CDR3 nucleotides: TGTGCCAGCAGCCTGGGACTAACTGATACGCAGTATTTT.

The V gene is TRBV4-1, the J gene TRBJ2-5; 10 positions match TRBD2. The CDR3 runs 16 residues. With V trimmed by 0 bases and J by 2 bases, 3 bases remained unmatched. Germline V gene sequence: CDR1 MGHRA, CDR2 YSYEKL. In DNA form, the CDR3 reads TGCGCCAGCAGCCAAGAGTTAGCGGGGGGACAAGAGACCCAGTACTTC. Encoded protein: CASSQELAGGQETQYF.

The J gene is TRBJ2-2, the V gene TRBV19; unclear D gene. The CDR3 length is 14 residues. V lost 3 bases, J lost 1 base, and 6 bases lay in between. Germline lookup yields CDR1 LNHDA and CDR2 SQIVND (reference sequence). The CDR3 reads CASSISKNTGELFF. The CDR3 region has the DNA TGTGCCAGTAGTATCAGTAAGAACACCGGGGAGCTGTTTTTT. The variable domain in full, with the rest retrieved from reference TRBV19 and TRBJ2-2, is DGGITQSPKYLFRKEGQNVTLSCEQNLNHDAMYWYRQDPGQGLRLIYYSQIVNDFQKGDIAEGYSVSREKKESFPLTVTSAQKNPTAFYLCASSISKNTGELFFGEGSRLTVL.

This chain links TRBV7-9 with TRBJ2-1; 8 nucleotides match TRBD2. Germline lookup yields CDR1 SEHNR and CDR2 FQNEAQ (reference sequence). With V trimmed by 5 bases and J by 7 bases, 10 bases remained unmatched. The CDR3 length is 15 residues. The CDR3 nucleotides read TGTGCCAGCAGCGAAGCCCTCGGGGGGGCGAATGAGCAGTTCTTC. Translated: CASSEALGGANEQFF.

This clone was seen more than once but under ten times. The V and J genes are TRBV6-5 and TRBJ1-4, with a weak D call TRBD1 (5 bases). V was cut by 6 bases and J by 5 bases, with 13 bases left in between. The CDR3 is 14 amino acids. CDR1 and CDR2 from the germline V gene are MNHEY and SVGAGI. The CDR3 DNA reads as TGTGCCAGCAGCCGCACAAGGGGAAATGAAAAACTGTTTTTT. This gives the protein CASSRTRGNEKLFF.

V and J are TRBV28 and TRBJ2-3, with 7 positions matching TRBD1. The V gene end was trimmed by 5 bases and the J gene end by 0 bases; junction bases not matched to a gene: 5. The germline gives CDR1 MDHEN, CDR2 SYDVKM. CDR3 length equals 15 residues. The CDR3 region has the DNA TGTGCCAGCAGTCCCGGGACAGCTAGCACAGATACGCAGTATTTT. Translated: CASSPGTASTDTQYF.

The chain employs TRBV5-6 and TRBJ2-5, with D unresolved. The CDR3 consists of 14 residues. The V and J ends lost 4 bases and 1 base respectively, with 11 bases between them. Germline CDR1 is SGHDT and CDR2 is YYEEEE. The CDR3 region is CASSTLDPQETQYF. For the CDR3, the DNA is TGTGCCAGCAGCACCCTAGATCCCCAAGAGACCCAGTACTTC.